A single sample is the source of the 22 T cell receptor beta chains below, sequenced in a study of regulatory T cells in long-lasting Graves disease. Regarding time point: newly diagnosed GD, antithyroid drugs for less than 3 months. With RNA extracted from PBMCs as input, the TCR library was made. Researchers made TCR beta libraries by using iRepertoire HTBI primers and running Arm-PCR on CDR3 regions. Each CDR3 protein is one row after TCRdb ran MiXCR on the multiplex PCR reads. The sample consists of 510,000 or so distinct CDR3 sequences, approximately 12% of them appearing once. This sample was also put to use in a study of T cells in Graves' hyperthyroidism and ophthalmopathy.

The specimen comprised peripheral blood mononuclear cells (PBMCs), sampled at new diagnosis, from a patient treated with antithyroid drugs. The receptor set was obtained from a woman between 25 and 40 years old with Graves disease.

This clonotype was recorded at least ten times. The chain employs TRBV7-2 and TRBJ1-1; 9 bases are shared with TRBD1. The V segment lost 5 bases and the J segment 8 bases; nucleotides outside the gene matches: 6. Germline loops: CDR1 SGHTA, CDR2 FQGNSA. The CDR3 is 13 amino acids. CDR3 protein: CTSSTFTGGEAFF. The CDR3 DNA is TGTACCAGCAGCACCTTCACAGGGGGCGAAGCTTTCTTT.

The sample holds many counts of this clonotype. The chain employs TRBV19 and TRBJ2-7; 12 bases match TRBD1. This CDR3 has 14 residues. V trimming: 9 bases; J trimming: 4 bases; junction bases outside the gene matches: 7. Germline assignment: CDR1 LNHDA and CDR2 SQIVND (reference sequence). DNA for the CDR3: TGTGCCAGCTCACCGGGACAGGGGGCATACGAGCAGTACTTC. Protein: CASSPGQGAYEQYF.

In this sample, this clonotype turned up many times. The J gene is TRBJ1-1, the V gene TRBV29-1; D uncertain. The CDR3 has 12 amino acids. Trimming took 4 bases from V and 4 from J, leaving 10 bases between them. CDR1 is SQVTM, CDR2 ANQGSEA, per germline. The CDR3 loop is CSVAEGVTEAFF. The CDR3 DNA reads TGCAGCGTTGCCGAGGGTGTCACTGAAGCTTTCTTT. The variable domain in full, with the rest retrieved from reference TRBV29-1 and TRBJ1-1, is SAVISQKPSRDICQRGTSLTIQCQVDSQVTMMFWYRQQPGQSLTLIATANQGSEATYESGFVIDKFPISRPNLTFSTLTVSNMSPEDSSIYLCSVAEGVTEAFFGQGTRLTVV.

The table lists this clonotype with many counts. The chain recombines TRBV28 with TRBJ2-5; D unclear. The ends were cut back, 3 bases at V and 4 bases at J, with 12 bases in the middle. CDR1 and CDR2 from the germline V gene are MDHEN and SYDVKM. The CDR3 has 14 amino acids. The CDR3 loop is CASSLGWPGETQYF. DNA for the CDR3: TGTGCCAGCAGTTTGGGGTGGCCGGGAGAGACCCAGTACTTC.

This clonotype was seen many times. This chain uses TRBV2 with TRBJ1-2; D possibly corresponds to TRBD1 (5 bases). The CDR3 has 13 residues. V lost 1 base and J 8 bases, leaving 11 bases between the germline ends. Germline V gives CDR1 SNHLY, CDR2 FYNNEI. The DNA of the CDR3 is TGTGCCAGCAGTGAAGAGGTGGGGCGCGGCTACACCTTC. It codes for CASSEEVGRGYTF.

This clonotype was counted many times. V usage is TRBV7-8 and J usage is TRBJ2-5; D unclear. The CDR3 totals 15 residues. Germline V gene lookup returns CDR1 SGHVS and CDR2 FQNEAQ. V gave up 5 bases and J gave up 5 bases, with 18 bases separating them. CDR3 in amino acids: CASSKKIVGSETQYF. Written as DNA, the CDR3 is TGTGCCAGCAGCAAAAAGATAGTAGGATCTGAGACCCAGTACTTC.

This clonotype occurred a few times. The genes are TRBV3-1 and TRBJ1-2, with D hard to call. Trimming took 0 bases from V and 2 from J, leaving 13 bases between them. The CDR3 is 16 residues long. The germline V gene encodes CDR1 LGHDT and CDR2 YNNKEL (reference sequence). This CDR3 is CASSQDQDSSNYGYTF. As DNA, the CDR3 is TGTGCCAGCAGCCAAGACCAGGATTCAAGCAACTATGGCTACACCTTC.

This clonotype was detected many times. The chain is built from TRBV6-1 and TRBJ2-1; TRBD2 matches 11 bases. Germline CDR1 and CDR2: MNHNS and SASEGT. The CDR3 contains 16 residues. Trimming cost V 6 bases and J 7 bases; bases outside gene matches: 11. This CDR3 is CASRLAGVGKSNEQFF. The CDR3, as DNA: TGTGCCAGCAGACTAGCGGGAGTTGGAAAGTCAAATGAGCAGTTCTTC.

The rearrangement links TRBV20-1 to TRBJ1-1; D remains unclear. The CDR3 runs 15 residues. V gave up 1 base and J gave up 0 bases, with 12 bases separating them. Germline-derived CDR1 and CDR2 are DFQATT and SNEGSKA (reference sequence). The CDR3 reads CSARARHGLNTEAFF. As DNA, the CDR3 is TGCAGTGCTAGAGCTCGTCACGGGCTGAACACTGAAGCTTTCTTT.

This clonotype was picked up one time. A much larger clone differs from this one at a single base, so this may be a read error. This rearrangement joins TRBV6-9 to TRBJ2-1; D might be TRBD2 (6 bases). CDR1 and CDR2 from the germline V gene are MNHGY and SVAAGI. The CDR3 sequence is 14 residues long. V lost 3 bases to trimming and J lost 8 bases, with 14 bases between them. CDR3 region: CASSYVGGVDEQFF. CDR3 bases: TGTGCCAGCAGTTACGTGGGAGGAGTAGATGAGCAGTTCTTC.

This clonotype appeared many times. The rearrangement joins TRBV28 to TRBJ2-7; 10 bases line up with TRBD2. Germline V gene lookup returns CDR1 MDHEN and CDR2 SYDVKM. The length of the CDR3 is 13 residues. J gave up 3 bases and V 10 bases, and 6 bases lay outside the gene matches. CDR3 sequence: CATSTSGYYEQYF. CDR3 DNA: TGTGCCACCTCGACTAGCGGGTACTACGAGCAGTACTTC.

Worth noting for this clonotype: A single base separates this from a much larger clone, so it may be a read error. V usage is TRBV3-1 and J usage is TRBJ2-7, with D hard to call. Germline V gives CDR1 LGHDT, CDR2 YNNKEL (reference sequence). Trimming stripped 4 bases from V and 6 bases from J, with 10 bases between. The length of the CDR3 is 12 residues. The CDR3 region is CASSRLVGEQYF. CDR3 coding DNA: TGTGCCAGCAGCCGACTGGTCGGCGAGCAGTACTTC.

At least ten counts were recorded for this clonotype. This chain uses TRBV5-5 with TRBJ1-1; no clear D gene. Germline V gene lookup returns CDR1 SGHKS and CDR2 YYEKEE (reference sequence). This CDR3 region has 15 residues. Trimming took 4 bases from V and 1 from J, leaving 14 bases between them. The CDR3 loop reads CASSPSSAGNTEAFF. Here the CDR3 DNA reads TGTGCCAGCAGCCCCTCCTCGGCAGGGAACACTGAAGCTTTCTTT.

In its sample, this clonotype was seen a few times. The rearrangement links TRBV27 to TRBJ2-7, with 12 bases matching TRBD1. The J segment lost 3 bases and the V segment lost 5 bases, leaving 14 bases of the junction unmatched. The germline V gene encodes CDR1 MNHEY and CDR2 SMNVEV (reference sequence). The CDR3 consists of 18 residues. The CDR3 DNA follows: TGTGCCAGCAGTACACGGGGACAGGGGGCTTCTCGCCTCTACGAGCAGTACTTC. This gives the protein CASSTRGQGASRLYEQYF.

This clonotype occurred many times. V usage is TRBV12-3 or TRBV12-4 and J usage is TRBJ2-7; TRBD1 or TRBD2 may be the D gene (5 bases each). The V end was cut by 5 bases, the J end by 3 bases, with 14 bases between. The CDR3 is 14 amino acids. The CDR3 spells CASSIGTEIYEQYF. The CDR3 DNA reads TGTGCCAGCAGTATTGGGACGGAGATCTACGAGCAGTACTTC.

In its sample, this clonotype was seen many times. The chain couples TRBV6-5 to TRBJ1-4; D is uncertain. This CDR3 is 12 amino acids long. Germline CDR1 and CDR2: MNHEY and SVGAGI. Trimming stripped 4 bases from V and 8 bases from J, with 8 bases between. The CDR3 region has the DNA TGTGCCAGCAGTTGGGCCCGCGAAAAACTGTTTTTT. Translated, it gives CASSWAREKLFF.

This clonotype was seen ten or more times. The chain couples TRBV27 to TRBJ2-2; 16 nucleotides align to TRBD2. Per the germline V gene, CDR1 is MNHEY and CDR2 is SMNVEV (reference sequence). The CDR3 extends over 18 amino acids. Trimming removed 7 bases from V and 5 bases from J; junction bases left unmatched: 10. The CDR3 sequence: CASTRGLGLAGGTGELFF. The DNA for the CDR3 is TGTGCCAGCACCCGAGGGCTGGGACTAGCGGGAGGGACCGGGGAGCTGTTTTTT.

This clonotype appeared a few times. The chain combines TRBV4-1 with TRBJ2-1; D perhaps matches TRBD2 (6 bases). The CDR3 is 15 residues long. Germline CDR1 is MGHRA and CDR2 is YSYEKL. The ends were cut back, 3 bases at V and 7 bases at J, with 16 bases in the middle. DNA for the CDR3: TGCGCCAGCAGCCAGTTGATGACTAGTCGTAATGAGCAGTTCTTC. As protein: CASSQLMTSRNEQFF.

This clonotype was observed many times. V and J are TRBV7-8 and TRBJ2-1, with TRBD2 identical over 11 bases. Looked up from germline, CDR1 is SGHVS and CDR2 is FQNEAQ. This CDR3 contains 16 residues. With 5 bases clipped from V and 4 bases from J, the junction kept 7 bases outside the gene matches. CDR3 sequence (DNA): TGTGCCAGCAGCCTCAGACTAGCGGGAATATACAATGAGCAGTTCTTC. The encoded protein is CASSLRLAGIYNEQFF.

This clonotype was found many times. The rearrangement uses TRBV6-1 and TRBJ1-3; the D gene is possibly TRBD1 (6 bases). Germline V gives CDR1 MNHNS, CDR2 SASEGT. V lost 5 bases to trimming and J lost 0 bases, with 14 bases between them. The CDR3 contains 16 residues. The CDR3 is CASSKTGHSSGNTIYF. As DNA, the CDR3 is TGTGCCAGCAGTAAGACGGGACATAGCTCTGGAAACACCATATATTTT.

The table lists this clonotype with a few counts. The V and J genes are TRBV14 and TRBJ1-6, with D possibly TRBD1 on 6 matching bases. Germline CDR1 and CDR2: SGHDN and FVKESK. V lost 3 bases to trimming and J lost 6 bases, with 15 bases between them. This CDR3 has 16 amino acids. The DNA of the CDR3 is TGTGCCAGCAGCCAGGAGATCGGACAGATTAATTCACCCCTCCACTTT. Its protein product is CASSQEIGQINSPLHF.

The genes are TRBV18 and TRBJ2-1, with TRBD2 identical over 11 bases. Germline CDR1 and CDR2: KGHSH and LQKENI. With V trimmed by 4 bases and J by 8 bases, 13 bases remained unmatched. The CDR3 consists of 17 residues. CDR3 DNA: TGTGCCAGCTCACGGCTAGCGGGAGGAGGGACGACGGATGAGCAGTTCTTC. Its translation is CASSRLAGGGTTDEQFF.